This TCR beta chain derives from a study of T cell responses to AZD1222 COVID-19 vaccine. Data came from immunoSEQ multiplex PCR; TCRdb stores just in-frame clones and leaves some out. Of about 130,000 clones in the sample, roughly 90% were seen once. General observations from the study: The donor group comprised mostly white British people and more females; the analysis possibly underestimated clonal diversity.

It was second doses at about 4 or about 12 weeks that were pooled. A remark on this clone: Its target is not known.

This clonotype originated in an adult who received the AZD1222 COVID-19 vaccine. The sample consisted of peripheral blood, taken 28 days after the second AZD1222 dose.

This chain's CDR3 is CASSYSGTVSNQPQHF. Here the CDR3 DNA reads TGTGCCAGCAGTTACTCCGGCACCGTGAGCAATCAGCCCCAGCATTTT. The rearrangement joins TRBV6-6 to TRBJ1-5; D is uncertain. Trimming took off 0 bases at V and 1 base at J, with 10 bases between the two ends. CDR1 and CDR2 (germline): MNHNY, SVGAGI (reference sequence). The CDR3 totals 16 residues.